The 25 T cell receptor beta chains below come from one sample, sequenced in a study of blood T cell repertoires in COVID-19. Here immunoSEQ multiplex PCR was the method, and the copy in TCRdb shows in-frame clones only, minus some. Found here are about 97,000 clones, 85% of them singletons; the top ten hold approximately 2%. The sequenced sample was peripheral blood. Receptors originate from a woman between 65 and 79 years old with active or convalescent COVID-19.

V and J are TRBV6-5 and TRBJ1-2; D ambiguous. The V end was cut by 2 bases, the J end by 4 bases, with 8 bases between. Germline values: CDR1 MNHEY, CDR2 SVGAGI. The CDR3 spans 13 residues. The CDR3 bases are TGTGCCAGCAGTTACCCCGAGGGCTATGGCTACACCTTC. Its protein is CASSYPEGYGYTF.

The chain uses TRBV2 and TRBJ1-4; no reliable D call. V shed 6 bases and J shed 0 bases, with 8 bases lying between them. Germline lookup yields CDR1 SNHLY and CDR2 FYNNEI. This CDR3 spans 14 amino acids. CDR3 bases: TGTGCCAGCAGCCGGCAGGCAACTAATGAAAAACTGTTTTTT. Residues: CASSRQATNEKLFF.

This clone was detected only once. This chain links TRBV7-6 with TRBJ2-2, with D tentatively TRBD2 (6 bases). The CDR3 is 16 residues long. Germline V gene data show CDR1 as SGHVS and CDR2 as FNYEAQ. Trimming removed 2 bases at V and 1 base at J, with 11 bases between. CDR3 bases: TGTGCCAGCAGCTTATGGGTTAGCGGGAACACCGGGGAGCTGTTTTTT. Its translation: CASSLWVSGNTGELFF.

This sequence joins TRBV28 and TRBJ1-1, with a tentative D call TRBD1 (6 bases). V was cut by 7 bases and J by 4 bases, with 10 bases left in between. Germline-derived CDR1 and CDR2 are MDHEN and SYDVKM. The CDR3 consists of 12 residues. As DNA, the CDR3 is TGTGCCAGCAAGGGGGGGGGCACTGAAGCTTTCTTT. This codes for CASKGGGTEAFF.

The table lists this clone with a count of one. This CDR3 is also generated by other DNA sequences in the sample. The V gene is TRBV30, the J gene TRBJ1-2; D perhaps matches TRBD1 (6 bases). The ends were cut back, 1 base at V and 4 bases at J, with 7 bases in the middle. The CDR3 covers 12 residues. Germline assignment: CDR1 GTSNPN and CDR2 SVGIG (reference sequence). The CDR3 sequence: CAWSGTVYGYTF. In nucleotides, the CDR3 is TGTGCCTGGAGTGGGACAGTCTATGGCTACACCTTC.

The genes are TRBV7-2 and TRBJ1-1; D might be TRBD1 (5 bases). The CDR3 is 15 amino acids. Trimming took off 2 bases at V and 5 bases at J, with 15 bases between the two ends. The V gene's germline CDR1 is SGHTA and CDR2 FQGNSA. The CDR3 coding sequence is TGTGCCAGCAGCTTACAGGGATCGGCAGGGACTGAAGCTTTCTTT. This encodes CASSLQGSAGTEAFF. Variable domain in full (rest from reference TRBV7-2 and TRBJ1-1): GAGVSQSPSNKVTEKGKDVELRCDPISGHTALYWYRQSLGQGLEFLIYFQGNSAPDKSGLPSDRFSAERTGGSVSTLTIQRTQQEDSAVYLCASSLQGSAGTEAFFGQGTRLTVV.

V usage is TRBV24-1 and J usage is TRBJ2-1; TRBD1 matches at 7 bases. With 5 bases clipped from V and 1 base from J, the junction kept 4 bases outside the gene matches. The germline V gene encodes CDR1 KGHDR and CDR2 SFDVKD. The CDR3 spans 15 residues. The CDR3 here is CATSGQGDSYNEQFF. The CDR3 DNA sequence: TGTGCCACCAGTGGCCAGGGGGATTCCTACAATGAGCAGTTCTTC.

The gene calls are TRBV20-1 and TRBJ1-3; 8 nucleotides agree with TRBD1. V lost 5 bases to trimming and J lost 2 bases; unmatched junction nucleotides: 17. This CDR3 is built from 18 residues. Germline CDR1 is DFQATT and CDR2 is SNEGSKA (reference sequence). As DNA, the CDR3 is TGCAGTGCTCGTGGGACAGGACTAACTACACTCCCTGGAAACACCATATATTTT. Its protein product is CSARGTGLTTLPGNTIYF.

CDR3 nucleotide sequence: TGTGCCAGCGTTGAGCGGGAGGCCTCCTACGAGCAGTACTTC. Amino acid sequence: CASVEREASYEQYF. This chain connects TRBV6-6 to TRBJ2-7; 9 bases match TRBD2. Germline loops: CDR1 MNHNY, CDR2 SVGAGI (reference sequence). The CDR3 length is 14 residues. J lost 0 bases, V lost 8 bases, and 5 bases had no gene match.

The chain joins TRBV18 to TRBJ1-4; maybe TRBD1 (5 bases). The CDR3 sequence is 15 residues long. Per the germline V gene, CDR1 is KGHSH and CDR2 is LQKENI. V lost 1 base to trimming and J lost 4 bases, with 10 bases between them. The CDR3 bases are TGTGCCAGCTCACCACGACCAGGGTTTAATGAAAAACTGTTTTTT. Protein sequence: CASSPRPGFNEKLFF.

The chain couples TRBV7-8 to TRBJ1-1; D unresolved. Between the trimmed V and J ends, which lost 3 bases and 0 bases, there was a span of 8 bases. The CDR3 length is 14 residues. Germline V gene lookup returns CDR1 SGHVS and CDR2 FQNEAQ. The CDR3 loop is CASSFQSMNTEAFF. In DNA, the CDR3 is TGTGCCAGCAGCTTTCAGTCCATGAACACTGAAGCTTTCTTT.

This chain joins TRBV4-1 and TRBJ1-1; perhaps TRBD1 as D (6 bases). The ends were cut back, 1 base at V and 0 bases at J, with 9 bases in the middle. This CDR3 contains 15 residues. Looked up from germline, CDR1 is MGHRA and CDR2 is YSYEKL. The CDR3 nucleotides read TGCGCCAGCAGCCAAGGGACAGCAATGAACACTGAAGCTTTCTTT. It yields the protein CASSQGTAMNTEAFF.

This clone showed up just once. The CDR3 region is CASSLMGRETQYF. The DNA of the CDR3 is TGTGCCAGCAGCTTAATGGGGAGGGAGACCCAGTACTTC. The rearrangement links TRBV11-2 to TRBJ2-5; maybe TRBD2 (6 bases). Germline CDR1 is SGHAT and CDR2 is FQNNGV. This CDR3 is built from 13 residues. The ends were cut back, 2 bases at V and 5 bases at J, with 9 bases in the middle.

The CDR3 coding sequence is TGCGCCAGCAGCTTGCAGACTAGCACAGATACGCAGTATTTT. As protein: CASSLQTSTDTQYF. The chain carries TRBV5-1 and TRBJ2-3; the D is unclear. The CDR3 covers 14 residues. Trimming cost V 1 base and J 0 bases, with 6 bases left between them. From germline, CDR1 is SGHRS and CDR2 YFSETQ.

The DNA of the CDR3 is TGTGCCATCAGGCCAGGGGGGAGTGGCACCGGGGAGCTGTTTTTT. Translated: CAIRPGGSGTGELFF. V gene TRBV10-3 combines with J gene TRBJ2-2; the D gene is possibly TRBD1 (7 bases). The ends were cut back, 6 bases at V and 4 bases at J, with 15 bases in the middle. CDR3 length equals 15 residues. The germline gives CDR1 ENHRY, CDR2 SYGVKD.

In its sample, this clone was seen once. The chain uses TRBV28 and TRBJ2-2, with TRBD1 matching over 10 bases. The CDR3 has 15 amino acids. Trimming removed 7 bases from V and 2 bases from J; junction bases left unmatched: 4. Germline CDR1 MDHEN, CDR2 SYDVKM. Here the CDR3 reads CASNRDRGNTGELFF. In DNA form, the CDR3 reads TGTGCCAGCAATCGGGACAGGGGTAACACCGGGGAGCTGTTTTTT.

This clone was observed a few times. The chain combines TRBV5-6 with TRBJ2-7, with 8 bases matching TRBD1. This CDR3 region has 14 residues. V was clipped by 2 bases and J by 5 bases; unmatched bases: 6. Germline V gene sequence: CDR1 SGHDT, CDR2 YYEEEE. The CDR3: CASSFWAGGDEQYF. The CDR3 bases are TGTGCCAGCAGCTTTTGGGCAGGGGGCGACGAGCAGTACTTC.

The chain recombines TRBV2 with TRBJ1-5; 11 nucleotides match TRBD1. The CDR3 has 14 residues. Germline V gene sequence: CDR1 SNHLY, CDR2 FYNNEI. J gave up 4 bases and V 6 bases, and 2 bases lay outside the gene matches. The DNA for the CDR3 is TGTGCCAGCAGCCGGGACAGGGGGAATCAGCCCCAGCATTTT. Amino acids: CASSRDRGNQPQHF.

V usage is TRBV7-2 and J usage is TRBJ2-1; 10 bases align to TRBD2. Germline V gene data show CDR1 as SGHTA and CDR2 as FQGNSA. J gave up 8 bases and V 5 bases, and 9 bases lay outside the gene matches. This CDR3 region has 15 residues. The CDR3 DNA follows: TGTGCCAGCAGCGGACGGACTAGCGGCCACCATGAGCAGTTCTTC. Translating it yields CASSGRTSGHHEQFF.

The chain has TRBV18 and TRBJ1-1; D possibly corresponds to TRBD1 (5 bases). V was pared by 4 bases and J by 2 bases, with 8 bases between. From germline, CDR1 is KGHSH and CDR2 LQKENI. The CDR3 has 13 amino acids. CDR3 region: CASSLRENTEAFF. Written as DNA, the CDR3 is TGTGCCAGCTCACTCAGGGAAAACACTGAAGCTTTCTTT.

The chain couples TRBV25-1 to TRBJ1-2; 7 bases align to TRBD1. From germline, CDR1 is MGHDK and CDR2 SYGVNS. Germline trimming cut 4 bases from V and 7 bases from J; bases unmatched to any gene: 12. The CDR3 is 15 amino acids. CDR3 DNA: TGTGCCAGCAGTGCGTTTACAGGGGCCAAGAGTGGCTACACCTTC. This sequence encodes CASSAFTGAKSGYTF.

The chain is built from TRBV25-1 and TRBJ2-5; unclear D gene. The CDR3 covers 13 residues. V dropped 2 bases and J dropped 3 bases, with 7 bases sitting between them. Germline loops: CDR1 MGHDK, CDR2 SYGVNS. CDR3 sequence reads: CASSEGLEETQYF. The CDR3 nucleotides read TGTGCCAGCAGTGAAGGGCTCGAAGAGACCCAGTACTTC. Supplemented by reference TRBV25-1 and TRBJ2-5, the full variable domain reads EADIYQTPRYLVIGTGKKITLECSQTMGHDKMYWYQQDPGMELHLIHYSYGVNSTEKGDLSSESTVSRIRTEHFPLTLESARPSHTSQYLCASSEGLEETQYFGPGTRLLVL.

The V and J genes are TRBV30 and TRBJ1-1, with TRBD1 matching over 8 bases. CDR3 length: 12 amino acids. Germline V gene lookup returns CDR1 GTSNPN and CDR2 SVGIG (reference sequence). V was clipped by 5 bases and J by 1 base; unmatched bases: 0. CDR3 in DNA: TGTGCCTGGGGACAGGGGAACACTGAAGCTTTCTTT. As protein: CAWGQGNTEAFF.

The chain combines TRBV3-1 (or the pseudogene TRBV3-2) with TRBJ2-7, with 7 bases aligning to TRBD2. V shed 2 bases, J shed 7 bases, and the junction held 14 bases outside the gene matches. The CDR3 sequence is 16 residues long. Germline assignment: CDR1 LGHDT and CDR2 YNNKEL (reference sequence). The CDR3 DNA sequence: TGTGCCAGCAGCCAACAGGCTAGCGGCCCCCTTAAAGAGCAGTACTTC. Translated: CASSQQASGPLKEQYF.

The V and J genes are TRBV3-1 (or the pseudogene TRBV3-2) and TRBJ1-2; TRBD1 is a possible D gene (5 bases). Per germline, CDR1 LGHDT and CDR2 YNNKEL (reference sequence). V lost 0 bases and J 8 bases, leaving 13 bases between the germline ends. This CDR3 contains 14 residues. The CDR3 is CASSQDSGFVGYTF. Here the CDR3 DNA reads TGTGCCAGCAGCCAAGATTCAGGGTTTGTCGGCTACACCTTC.